A single sample gave rise to the 27 T cell receptor beta chains below, sequenced in a study of response to subunit inactivated influenza vaccine. TCRdb reprocessed the RT-PCR reads with MiXCR, giving one entry per CDR3 protein. The table shows roughly 500,000 distinct CDR3 sequences, with roughly 23% occurring only once. Sequencing was performed on CD4+ T cells sorted from PBMCs, taken roughly 5 days after vaccination. These receptors were obtained from a man aged 50-60 years who received an inactivated influenza vaccine.

The rearrangement uses TRBV20-1 and TRBJ2-5; TRBD2 matches at 9 bases. V shed 8 bases, J shed 4 bases, and the junction held 11 bases outside the gene matches. The germline gives CDR1 DFQATT, CDR2 SNEGSKA (reference sequence). This CDR3 has 14 amino acids. The CDR3 bases are TGCAGTCTTAGGCGGGGGGGCGTTGGAGAGACCCAGTACTTC. Protein: CSLRRGGVGETQYF.

The genes are TRBV7-2 and TRBJ1-5; D gene ambiguous. Germline V gene sequence: CDR1 SGHTA, CDR2 FQGNSA. The CDR3 runs to 15 residues. V lost 5 bases and J lost 3, with 14 bases in between. The CDR3 sequence is CASSAGRAFNQPQHF. The DNA for the CDR3 is TGTGCCAGCAGCGCGGGCCGGGCCTTCAATCAGCCCCAGCATTTT.

This clonotype came up a few times. The genes are TRBV4-2 and TRBJ2-7; 9 positions match TRBD2. The CDR3 loop spans 18 amino acids. CDR1 is LGHNA, CDR2 YNFKEQ, per germline. J lost 1 base, V lost 0 bases, and 10 bases had no gene match. The CDR3 region has the DNA TGTGCCAGCAGCCAAGATGGGGGGCCTAGCGGGACTTCCTACGAGCAGTACTTC. Protein product: CASSQDGGPSGTSYEQYF.

The rearrangement joins TRBV12-3 or TRBV12-4 to TRBJ2-2; TRBD2 matches 15 bases. This CDR3 has 18 amino acids. The trim removed 7 bases at V and 6 bases at J, leaving 12 bases unmatched. The CDR3 sequence: CASTWTSGGVVASGELFF. DNA of the CDR3: TGTGCCAGCACCTGGACTAGCGGGGGGGTTGTTGCATCCGGGGAGCTGTTTTTT.

This clonotype was seen more than once but under ten times. The chain combines TRBV6-2 or TRBV6-3 with TRBJ1-2; D may be TRBD1 (5 bases). V was trimmed by 7 bases and J by 8 bases, leaving 14 bases between them. The CDR3 sequence is 12 residues long. CDR1 and CDR2 from the germline V gene are MNHEY and SVGEGT. The CDR3 DNA reads as TGTGCCAGCAATACCGGTCGGGGCGGCTACACCTTC. It specifies CASNTGRGGYTF.

V and J are TRBV24-1 and TRBJ2-1, with 9 bases identical to TRBD1. The germline V gene encodes CDR1 KGHDR and CDR2 SFDVKD. The CDR3 covers 14 residues. The V segment lost 5 bases and the J segment 4 bases; nucleotides outside the gene matches: 2. The CDR3 is CATSGQGGYNEQFF. CDR3 bases: TGTGCCACCAGTGGACAGGGGGGTTACAATGAGCAGTTCTTC.

This clonotype has more than one count but fewer than ten. The chain recombines TRBV7-9 with TRBJ2-6, with a weak D call TRBD1 (6 bases). The germline CDR1 and CDR2 sequences are SEHNR and FQNEAQ (reference sequence). The V end lost 3 bases, the J end lost 4 bases, and 13 bases lay between the germline ends. There are 16 residues in the CDR3. Here the CDR3 reads CASSFQGQSGANVLTF. The CDR3, as DNA: TGTGCCAGCAGCTTTCAAGGACAGTCCGGGGCCAACGTCCTGACTTTC.

The J gene is TRBJ2-7, the V gene TRBV20-1; D might be TRBD2 (5 bases). Between the trimmed V and J ends, which lost 5 bases and 5 bases, there was a span of 16 bases. The CDR3 loop spans 13 amino acids. Germline V gene data show CDR1 as DFQATT and CDR2 as SNEGSKA (reference sequence). The CDR3 reads CSARAALGNEQYF. The CDR3 region has the DNA TGCAGTGCTCGAGCGGCCCTGGGGAACGAGCAGTACTTC.

V is TRBV29-1 and J is TRBJ2-1; 8 nucleotides agree with TRBD2. V lost 1 base to trimming and J lost 4 bases; unmatched junction nucleotides: 12. The CDR3 is 17 amino acids. Per germline, CDR1 SQVTM and CDR2 ANQGSEA. The CDR3 DNA reads as TGCAGCGTTGAAGGTGCTTTGAGCGGGAGAGGGTACAATGAGCAGTTCTTC. Protein product: CSVEGALSGRGYNEQFF.

This chain joins TRBV4-3 and TRBJ1-5; no definite D call. V shed 8 bases and J shed 1 base, with 12 bases lying between them. Germline lookup yields CDR1 LGHNA and CDR2 YSLEER. The CDR3 totals 14 residues. The CDR3 sequence is CASYDFPSNQPQHF. In DNA form, the CDR3 reads TGCGCCAGCTATGATTTTCCAAGCAATCAGCCCCAGCATTTT.

This chain connects TRBV14 to TRBJ2-7, with 12 bases aligning to TRBD1. The CDR3 is 16 amino acids. Germline-derived CDR1 and CDR2 are SGHDN and FVKESK. The junction had 9 bases not matched to a gene; V was cut back by 0 bases and J by 9 bases. The CDR3 coding sequence is TGTGCCAGCAGCCAAGATCGATCGGGACAGGGGGCCGTGCAGTACTTC. Translating gives CASSQDRSGQGAVQYF.

V usage is TRBV7-2 and J usage is TRBJ2-3; 10 bases line up with TRBD2. Germline V gene lookup returns CDR1 SGHTA and CDR2 FQGNSA. Trimming at V came to 1 base and at J to 3 bases, leaving 7 bases not matched to a gene. The length of the CDR3 is 17 residues. CDR3 in amino acids: CASSLVGVLAGTDTQYF. CDR3 in DNA: TGTGCCAGCAGCTTAGTTGGAGTACTAGCGGGGACAGATACGCAGTATTTT.

CDR3 loop: CAWRLRTTTNSPLHF. The CDR3 DNA reads TGTGCCTGGAGATTACGGACAACAACTAATTCACCCCTCCACTTT. The J gene is TRBJ1-6, the V gene TRBV30, with D perhaps matching TRBD1 (5 bases). CDR3 size: 15 residues. CDR1 GTSNPN and CDR2 SVGIG come from the germline V gene (reference sequence). Trimming took off 3 bases at V and 6 bases at J, with 15 bases between the two ends. The complete variable domain, with remaining parts taken from reference TRBV30 and TRBJ1-6, reads SQTIHQWPATLVQPVGSPLSLECTVEGTSNPNLYWYRQAAGRGLQLLFYSVGIGQISSEVPQNLSASRPQDRQFILSSKKLLLSDSGFYLCAWRLRTTTNSPLHFGNGTRLTVT.

The V gene is TRBV14, the J gene TRBJ2-5; D remains ambiguous. The CDR3 runs to 14 residues. Looked up from germline, CDR1 is SGHDN and CDR2 is FVKESK. V gave up 5 bases and J gave up 2 bases, with 12 bases separating them. CDR3 DNA sequence: TGTGCCAGCAGCAGAGACTCGGTGCAAGAGACCCAGTACTTC. It codes for CASSRDSVQETQYF. The full variable domain, rest sourced from reference TRBV14 and TRBJ2-5, is EAGVTQFPSHSVIEKGQTVTLRCDPISGHDNLYWYRRVMGKEIKFLLHFVKESKQDESGMPNNRFLAERTGGTYSTLKVQPAELEDSGVYFCASSRDSVQETQYFGPGTRLLVL.

This clonotype showed up just a few times. V gene TRBV6-2 or TRBV6-3 combines with J gene TRBJ1-1; 7 positions agree with TRBD1. With V trimmed by 5 bases and J by 5 bases, 11 bases remained unmatched. The CDR3 length is 15 residues. CDR1 is MNHEY and CDR2 is SVGEGT in the germline V gene. In DNA form, the CDR3 reads TGTGCCAGCAGTCGGAGGACAGGCATACAGACTGAAGCTTTCTTT. This encodes CASSRRTGIQTEAFF.

The V call is TRBV7-2, the J call TRBJ2-1, with a weak D call TRBD1 (6 bases). The length of the CDR3 is 16 residues. CDR1 is SGHTA, CDR2 FQGNSA, per germline. Trimming removed 6 bases from V and 7 bases from J, with 22 bases in between. Here the CDR3 reads CASRVALQGYKNEQFF. The CDR3 DNA reads TGTGCCAGCAGGGTGGCCCTTCAGGGGTATAAGAATGAGCAGTTCTTC. Supplemented by reference TRBV7-2 and TRBJ2-1, the full variable domain reads GAGVSQSPSNKVTEKGKDVELRCDPISGHTALYWYRQSLGQGLEFLIYFQGNSAPDKSGLPSDRFSAERTGGSVSTLTIQRTQQEDSAVYLCASRVALQGYKNEQFFGPGTRLTVL.

This clonotype was detected only a few times. The chain uses TRBV5-1 and TRBJ1-1, with 11 nucleotides matching TRBD1. J lost 3 bases, V lost 0 bases, and 1 base had no gene match. Germline V CDR1 and CDR2: SGHRS, YFSETQ. This CDR3 has 15 amino acids. The CDR3 DNA reads as TGCGCCAGCAGCTTGGGGGGACAGGGGGACACTGAAGCTTTCTTT. It translates to CASSLGGQGDTEAFF.

This clonotype was found a few times. This chain links TRBV9 with TRBJ2-7; 9 bases map to TRBD1. Germline assignment: CDR1 SGDLS and CDR2 YYNGEE. The CDR3 consists of 14 residues. The V segment lost 3 bases and the J segment 5 bases; nucleotides outside the gene matches: 6. CDR3 nucleotide sequence: TGTGCCAGCAGCGGAGGGACAGGGTTTCACGAGCAGTACTTC. This sequence encodes CASSGGTGFHEQYF.

This clonotype was seen repeatedly, ten times or more. V and J are TRBV29-1 and TRBJ2-3, with D possibly TRBD2 on 6 matching bases. Between the trimmed V and J ends, which lost 4 bases and 12 bases, there was a span of 20 bases. CDR1 and CDR2 from the germline V gene are SQVTM and ANQGSEA. This CDR3 is built from 13 residues. The CDR3, as DNA: TGCAGCGTTGCGGGAGTCGCCGCTCGGTCACAGTATTTT. Translating it yields CSVAGVAARSQYF.

V is TRBV20-1 and J is TRBJ1-2; D might be TRBD1 (6 bases). The CDR3 runs 13 residues. Trimming shortened V by 6 bases and J by 4 bases, and 15 bases separated the two germline ends. The V gene's germline CDR1 is DFQATT and CDR2 SNEGSKA (reference sequence). CDR3 bases: TGCAGTGCAGCCCTAAGGGGGGGCTATGGCTACACCTTC. Translation: CSAALRGGYGYTF.

This clonotype was recorded a few times. The CDR3 sequence: CSVERYYRLAGEQFF. The CDR3, as DNA: TGCAGCGTAGAAAGATACTACCGACTAGCGGGAGAGCAGTTCTTC. The chain links TRBV29-1 to TRBJ2-1; 11 nucleotides match TRBD2. Germline CDR1 and CDR2: SQVTM and ANQGSEA. CDR3 length: 15 residues. The trim removed 6 bases at V and 10 bases at J, leaving 14 bases unmatched.

The chain combines TRBV7-2 with TRBJ1-2; 8 bases agree with TRBD1. The CDR3 runs 15 residues. CDR1 is SGHTA and CDR2 is FQGNSA in the germline V gene. Trimming took 5 bases from V and 8 from J; bases not matched to a gene: 13. The CDR3 loop reads CASSPQGQDYGGYTF. The CDR3 region has the DNA TGTGCCAGCAGCCCACAGGGACAGGACTATGGCGGCTACACCTTC. The full variable domain, with the rest looked up from reference TRBV7-2 and TRBJ1-2, is GAGVSQSPSNKVTEKGKDVELRCDPISGHTALYWYRQSLGQGLEFLIYFQGNSAPDKSGLPSDRFSAERTGGSVSTLTIQRTQQEDSAVYLCASSPQGQDYGGYTFGSGTRLTVV.

This chain connects TRBV6-1 to TRBJ2-1, with 8 bases matching TRBD2. This CDR3 contains 15 residues. Germline CDR1 MNHNS, CDR2 SASEGT. Trimming at V came to 5 bases and at J to 2 bases, leaving 5 bases not matched to a gene. The CDR3 protein is CASSRRGGAYNEQFF. The CDR3 DNA sequence: TGTGCCAGCAGTCGACGGGGGGGGGCCTACAATGAGCAGTTCTTC.

The chain recombines TRBV7-2 with TRBJ1-6, with D possibly matching TRBD1 (6 bases). The CDR3 totals 13 residues. With 7 bases removed from V and 7 bases from J, the gap between germline ends came to 11 bases. Germline assignment: CDR1 SGHTA and CDR2 FQGNSA. This CDR3 is CASNGQPNSPLHF. CDR3 in DNA: TGTGCCAGCAACGGACAGCCGAATTCACCCCTCCACTTT.

J is TRBJ1-6 and V is TRBV6-1; D gene unclear. Germline loops: CDR1 MNHNS, CDR2 SASEGT. The ends were cut back, 7 bases at V and 4 bases at J, with 8 bases in the middle. This CDR3 contains 13 residues. CDR3 DNA: TGTGCCAGCAACCCGGGGTATAATTCACCCCTCCACTTT. Translated: CASNPGYNSPLHF.

This clonotype occurred a few times. The V and J genes are TRBV4-2 and TRBJ1-4; D remains unclear. With 0 bases removed from V and 3 bases from J, the gap between germline ends came to 2 bases. Germline CDR1 is LGHNA and CDR2 is YNFKEQ. The CDR3 contains 13 residues. The CDR3 loop reads CASSQDPNEKLFF. CDR3 in DNA: TGTGCCAGCAGCCAAGATCCTAATGAAAAACTGTTTTTT.

This clonotype was counted between two and nine times. CDR3 DNA sequence: TGCAGTGCCCCCCGAAGCGGGGGGCGGGAGACCCAGTACTTC. Translated, it gives CSAPRSGGRETQYF. The chain has TRBV20-1 and TRBJ2-5, with TRBD2 matching 9 bases. Trimming cost V 6 bases and J 5 bases; bases outside gene matches: 10. Germline V lookup: CDR1 DFQATT, CDR2 SNEGSKA (reference sequence). The CDR3 runs 14 residues.